This TCR beta chain stems from a study of human T cells and chemical hapten exposure. About the study: Patch tests put 0.01% DPC on the upper back, and the results were checked at 6 days.

The CDR3 length is 13 residues. V was pared by 5 bases and J by 3 bases, with 11 bases between. CDR1 is DFQATT and CDR2 is SNEGSKA in the germline V gene (reference sequence). TCRdb re-called the RACE reads with MiXCR, one entry per CDR3 protein. The sample shows about 190,000 distinct CDR3 sequences, more than 20% of them seen only once. Of note for this clonotype: The target antigen is unknown.

Time point specified: patch test 3, about 24 weeks after DPC sensitization. Treatment indicated: therapeutic diphenylcyclopropenone sensitization with weekly scalp DPC. Sequencing started from total RNA isolated from unfractionated whole blood. Study results and limitations: Expanded TCRs made up significantly more big CDR3 similarity clusters than controls did. Sensitization with DPC brought no change to TCRs above 1 in 1000 in frequency.

This specimen consisted of whole blood, obtained in connection with sensitization to the hapten diphenylcyclopropenone (DPC). The V gene is TRBV20-1, the J gene TRBJ2-1; D might be TRBD2 (5 bases). The receptor was isolated from a woman aged 40 to 50 with alopecia areata. Some clones in this sample may be carry-over from other donors' samples. The CDR3 region is CSAGKRNYNEQFF. The CDR3 coding sequence is TGCAGTGCTGGCAAGCGGAACTACAATGAGCAGTTCTTC.